Listed below are T cell receptor beta chains from one sample, sequenced in a study of blood T cell repertoires in COVID-19. The data were produced by immunoSEQ multiplex PCR, yet TCRdb's version contains in-frame clones alone and is incomplete. The repertoire holds about 120,000 clones, 80% to 90% seen once, with 19% in the top ten. The sample taken for sequencing was peripheral blood. These receptors were obtained from a human donor with acute or convalescent COVID-19. The donor label of this sample is uncertain. CDR3s include the opening cysteine and the closing phenylalanine or tryptophan. D genes are given only for firm matches. The size entry is marked missing in some rows and otherwise reads once, few, many or a size class.

TRBV5-4,.,TRBJ1-1,.,CASSLVGGANTEAFF,TGTGCCAGCAGCTTGGTTGGGGGGGCGAACACTGAAGCTTTCTTT
TRBV9,.,TRBJ2-7,once,CASSVDLGTGSNEQYF,TGTGCCAGCAGCGTCGACCTAGGGACCGGGAGTAATGAGCAGTACTTC
TRBV7-6,.,TRBJ1-1,.,CASSPSQGSDTEAFF,TGTGCCAGCAGCCCCTCCCAGGGTTCGGACACTGAAGCTTTCTTT
TRBV14,TRBD1,TRBJ1-2,.,CASSHDRGEAYGYTF,TGTGCCAGCAGCCACGACAGGGGAGAGGCCTATGGCTACACCTTC
TRBV28,TRBD1,TRBJ2-7,.,CAISSRQGESAYEQYF,TGTGCCATATCATCAAGACAGGGGGAAAGTGCCTACGAGCAGTACTTC
TRBV30,.,TRBJ1-4,.,CAWSVQTLGEKLFF,TGTGCCTGGAGTGTACAAACCCTTGGTGAAAAACTGTTTTTT
TRBV6-5,.,TRBJ1-2,.,CASSYTTGTNYGYTF,TGTGCCAGCAGTTATACGACAGGCACCAACTATGGCTACACCTTC
TRBV12-3/TRBV12-4,.,TRBJ1-5,.,CASSWTLNQPQHF,TGTGCCAGCAGTTGGACACTGAATCAGCCCCAGCATTTT
TRBV5-4,TRBD1,TRBJ2-1,.,CASNSGGQGAHEQFF,TGTGCCAGCAACTCGGGGGGACAGGGGGCCCATGAGCAGTTCTTC
TRBV2,.,TRBJ2-7,.,CASRIGQEGEQYF,TGTGCCAGCAGGATAGGGCAGGAGGGCGAGCAGTACTTC
TRBV4-3,.,TRBJ2-7,.,CASSPQGGTRYEQYF,TGCGCCAGCAGCCCTCAGGGTGGGACTCGATACGAGCAGTACTTC
TRBV18,.,TRBJ1-2,.,CASSPPGRAAAYADYGYTF,TGTGCCAGCTCACCACCAGGACGGGCAGCGGCATATGCAGACTATGGCTACACCTTC
TRBV7-2,.,TRBJ2-5,.,CASSLDPQGGLETRYF,TGTGCCAGCAGCTTAGATCCCCAGGGGGGATTGGAGACCCGGTACTTC
TRBV6-2/TRBV6-3,.,TRBJ2-4,once,CASSYSMGRLTRENIQYF,TGTGCCAGCAGTTACTCGATGGGGAGGCTGACGCGAGAAAACATTCAGTACTTC
TRBV30,TRBD1,TRBJ2-7,.,CAWSKGAYEQYF,TGTGCCTGGAGTAAGGGGGCATACGAGCAGTACTTC
TRBV6-5,.,TRBJ1-3,.,CASIRGRPGNTIYF,TGTGCCAGCATCCGGGGTAGGCCTGGAAACACCATATATTTT
TRBV5-5,.,TRBJ1-1,few,CASSFHNTEAFF,TGTGCCAGCAGCTTTCATAACACTGAAGCTTTCTTT
TRBV5-1,.,TRBJ1-6,once,CASSFDGTTRRTSDSPLHF,TGCGCCAGCAGCTTCGACGGGACAACGAGGCGCACTTCTGATTCACCCCTCCACTTT
TRBV30,.,TRBJ1-6,.,CAWSVQDRRSYNSPLHF,TGTGCCTGGAGTGTTCAAGACAGGCGCTCCTATAATTCACCCCTCCACTTT
TRBV5-4,TRBD1,TRBJ1-2,.,CASSLPGGDYGYTF,TGTGCCAGCAGCTTACCAGGGGGCGACTATGGCTACACCTTC
TRBV27,.,TRBJ2-1,once,CASSTFRSYNEQFF,TGTGCCAGCAGTACTTTCCGCTCCTACAATGAGCAGTTCTTC
TRBV18,TRBD2,TRBJ2-3,.,CASSPFSSGSTDTQYF,TGTGCCAGCTCACCGTTTTCTAGCGGGAGTACAGATACGCAGTATTTT
TRBV4-2,.,TRBJ2-3,.,CASSQEAARRTNTDTQYF,TGTGCCAGCAGCCAAGAGGCAGCACGCAGGACAAACACAGATACGCAGTATTTT
TRBV18,.,TRBJ2-1,once,CASSPPASRIPYNEQFF,TGTGCCAGCTCACCACCCGCTAGTCGAATTCCCTACAATGAGCAGTTCTTC
TRBV2,TRBD1,TRBJ1-1,.,CASKGQVSSSGAFF,TGTGCCAGCAAAGGACAGGTTTCGTCGTCGGGAGCTTTCTTT
TRBV7-2,TRBD1,TRBJ2-1,.,CASSLGQVGEQFF,TGTGCCAGCAGCTTGGGACAGGTCGGTGAGCAGTTCTTC
TRBV28,TRBD1,TRBJ1-1,.,CASSPGGKNTEAFF,TGTGCCAGCAGTCCAGGGGGTAAGAACACTGAAGCTTTCTTT
TRBV6-2/TRBV6-3,TRBD1,TRBJ1-2,.,CASSATGDYGYTF,TGTGCCAGCAGTGCTACAGGGGACTATGGCTACACCTTC
TRBV28,.,TRBJ2-5,.,CASSFRQETQYF,TGTGCCAGCAGTTTTCGGCAAGAGACCCAGTACTTC
TRBV28,.,TRBJ1-2,.,CASSQNREGYTF,TGTGCCAGCAGTCAAAACAGGGAAGGCTACACCTTC
TRBV5-8,TRBD1,TRBJ1-2,.,CASSETGTGADGYTF,TGTGCCAGCAGCGAAACCGGGACAGGGGCGGATGGCTACACCTTC
TRBV4-1,TRBD1,TRBJ1-5,once,CASSQEGQGDSNQPQHF,TGCGCCAGCAGCCAAGAGGGACAGGGGGATAGCAATCAGCCCCAGCATTTT
TRBV6-2/TRBV6-3,TRBD1,TRBJ2-2,.,CASSFYTSGGGELFF,TGTGCCAGCAGTTTCTACACGTCAGGGGGCGGGGAGCTGTTTTTT
TRBV4-2,.,TRBJ1-3,.,CASSQDATGITGNTIYF,TGTGCCAGCAGCCAAGATGCCACAGGGATTACTGGAAACACCATATATTTT
TRBV4-1,TRBD1,TRBJ2-1,.,CASSRFETGDYNEQFF,TGCGCCAGCAGCAGGTTTGAGACAGGGGACTACAATGAGCAGTTCTTC
TRBV5-1,TRBD2,TRBJ2-3,once,CASSLETSGSDTQYF,TGCGCCAGCAGCTTGGAGACTAGCGGATCAGATACGCAGTATTTT
TRBV5-5,.,TRBJ1-4,few,CASSFGGGYNEKLFF,TGTGCCAGCAGCTTTGGAGGAGGGTACAATGAAAAACTGTTTTTT
TRBV11-3,TRBD1,TRBJ2-2,.,CASSLIQGAHLGTGELFF,TGTGCCAGCAGCTTGATCCAGGGGGCGCATCTTGGTACCGGGGAGCTGTTTTTT
TRBV28,.,TRBJ2-4,.,CASTWASGNIQYF,TGTGCCAGCACTTGGGCGTCTGGAAACATTCAGTACTTC
TRBV30,TRBD2,TRBJ2-2,.,CAWTSGGSNTGELFF,TGTGCCTGGACTAGCGGGGGTTCGAACACCGGGGAGCTGTTTTTT
TRBV3-1/TRBV3-2,TRBD2,TRBJ2-7,once,CASSRTSGRFYEQYF,TGTGCCAGCAGCCGGACTAGCGGGAGATTCTACGAGCAGTACTTC
TRBV5-1,TRBD2,TRBJ2-1,.,CASSRGVQGLAGFRSYNEQFF,TGCGCCAGCAGTCGCGGGGTCCAGGGACTAGCGGGCTTTCGGTCCTACAATGAGCAGTTCTTC
TRBV6-5,.,TRBJ1-1,once,CASSYQGVGRTEAFF,TGTGCCAGCAGTTACCAAGGGGTAGGGCGCACTGAAGCTTTCTTT
TRBV5-1,.,TRBJ1-1,.,CASSLGLAGTEAFF,TGCGCCAGCAGCTTGGGCTTGGCGGGAACTGAAGCTTTCTTT
TRBV28,.,TRBJ1-2,.,CASSLTGGYGYTF,TGTGCCAGCAGTTTAACGGGGGGCTATGGCTACACCTTC
TRBV3-1/TRBV3-2,.,TRBJ2-1,.,CASSYGQRREQFF,TGTGCCAGCAGCTACGGACAACGCCGGGAGCAGTTCTTC
TRBV27,.,TRBJ1-2,once,CASSQSKGHTYGYTF,TGTGCCAGCAGTCAATCGAAAGGACACACATATGGCTACACCTTC
TRBV19,TRBD1,TRBJ1-2,.,CASSNVQGVPGYTF,TGTGCCAGTAGTAACGTACAGGGGGTTCCTGGCTACACCTTC
TRBV5-1,.,TRBJ1-4,.,CASSLVGLTNEKLFF,TGCGCCAGCAGCTTGGTGGGACTTACTAATGAAAAACTGTTTTTT
TRBV4-1,.,TRBJ1-5,once,CASSQDRSNQPQHF,TGCGCCAGCAGCCAAGATCGGAGCAATCAGCCCCAGCATTTT
TRBV6-2/TRBV6-3,TRBD1,TRBJ1-2,.,CASSYAVTGVGYTF,TGTGCCAGCAGTTACGCGGTGACAGGGGTCGGCTACACCTTC
TRBV5-4,.,TRBJ2-6,.,CASSNRQTFSGANVLTF,TGTGCCAGCAGCAACCGACAGACCTTCTCTGGGGCCAACGTCCTGACTTTC
TRBV29-1,.,TRBJ1-1,.,CSVEAGRNTEAFF,TGCAGCGTTGAGGCAGGGCGGAACACTGAAGCTTTCTTT
TRBV7-2,TRBD1,TRBJ1-2,.,CASSPRTGDDGYTF,TGTGCCAGCAGCCCCCGCACAGGGGATGATGGCTACACCTTC
TRBV10-3,TRBD1,TRBJ1-1,.,CAISHRDSEAFF,TGTGCCATCAGTCACCGGGACAGTGAAGCTTTCTTT
TRBV4-2,.,TRBJ1-1,.,CASSQEGLHHTEAFF,TGTGCCAGCAGCCAAGAGGGACTCCATCACACTGAAGCTTTCTTT
TRBV12-5,TRBD2,TRBJ2-3,.,CASGMSGRDTQYF,TGTGCTAGTGGAATGAGCGGGAGAGATACGCAGTATTTT
TRBV7-2,TRBD2,TRBJ2-1,.,CASSSWTSGGSEQFF,TGTGCCAGCAGCTCATGGACTAGCGGGGGTTCTGAGCAGTTCTTC
TRBV2,.,TRBJ2-1,.,CASTSTSPLDYNEQFF,TGTGCCAGCACGTCTACTAGTCCCCTCGACTACAATGAGCAGTTCTTC